This T cell receptor (beta chain) was captured in a study of blood T cells in healthy people across ages. The trim removed 4 bases at V and 9 bases at J, leaving 10 bases unmatched. The CDR3 covers 16 residues. Looked up from germline, CDR1 is SGHKS and CDR2 is YYEKEE (reference sequence). This clonotype was observed a handful of times. The authors ran a second PCR of about 6 to 11 cycles using a sample-barcoded 5' primer and a J-beta primer mix. Using its own MiXCR run on the 5' RACE reads, TCRdb lists one record per CDR3 protein. The profile shows about 690,000 distinct CDR3 sequences, about 43% of them singletons.

The sequenced sample was blood. This sequence originates from a man at least 80 years old in good health. V is TRBV5-5 and J is TRBJ1-6, with TRBD1 identical over 10 bases. In DNA form, the CDR3 reads TGTGCCAGCAGCATTCTGTCCGGGACAGGGGTTTCACCCCTCCACTTT. Its protein product is CASSILSGTGVSPLHF. Full variable domain (outside the CDR3, taken from reference TRBV5-5 and TRBJ1-6): DAGVTQSPTHLIKTRGQQVTLRCSPISGHKSVSWYQQVLGQGPQFIFQYYEKEERGRGNFPDRFSARQFPNYSSELNVNALLLGDSALYLCASSILSGTGVSPLHFGNGTRLTVT.